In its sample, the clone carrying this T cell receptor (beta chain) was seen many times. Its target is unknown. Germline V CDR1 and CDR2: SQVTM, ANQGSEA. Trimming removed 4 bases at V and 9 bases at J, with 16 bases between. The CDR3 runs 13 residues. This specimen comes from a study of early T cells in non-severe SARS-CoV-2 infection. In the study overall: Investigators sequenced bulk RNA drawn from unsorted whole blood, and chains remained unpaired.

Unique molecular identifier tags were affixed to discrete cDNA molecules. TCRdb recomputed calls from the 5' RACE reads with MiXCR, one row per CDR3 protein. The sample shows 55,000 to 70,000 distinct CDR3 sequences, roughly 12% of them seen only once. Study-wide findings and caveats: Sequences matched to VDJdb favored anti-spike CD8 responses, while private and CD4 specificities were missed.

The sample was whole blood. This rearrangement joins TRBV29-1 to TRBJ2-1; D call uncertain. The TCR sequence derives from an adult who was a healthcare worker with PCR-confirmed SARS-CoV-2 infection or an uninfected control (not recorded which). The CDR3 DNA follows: TGCAGCGTTGGATATGTGGAGTACGGTGAGCAGTTCTTC. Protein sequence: CSVGYVEYGEQFF.